This T cell receptor beta chain comes out of a study of blood T cells in healthy people across ages. A second PCR of roughly 7 to 11 cycles used a sample-barcoded 5' primer and a J-beta primer mix. With 12 random nucleotides, a template-switch adaptor tagged each individual cDNA molecule. TCRdb reprocessed the 5' RACE reads with MiXCR, giving one entry per CDR3 protein. The sample includes approximately 1.5 million distinct CDR3 sequences, about 42% of them seen just once. The CDR3 spans 15 residues. Trimming took off 0 bases at V and 10 bases at J, with 15 bases between the two ends. The germline gives CDR1 MGHRA, CDR2 YSYEKL.

The origin of this receptor is a young woman in good health. The V call is TRBV4-1, the J call TRBJ1-4; no definite D call. The sequenced sample was blood. In DNA form, the CDR3 reads TGCGCCAGCAGCCAAGAGGCCACACTAGGGAGAAAACTGTTTTTT. It specifies CASSQEATLGRKLFF.